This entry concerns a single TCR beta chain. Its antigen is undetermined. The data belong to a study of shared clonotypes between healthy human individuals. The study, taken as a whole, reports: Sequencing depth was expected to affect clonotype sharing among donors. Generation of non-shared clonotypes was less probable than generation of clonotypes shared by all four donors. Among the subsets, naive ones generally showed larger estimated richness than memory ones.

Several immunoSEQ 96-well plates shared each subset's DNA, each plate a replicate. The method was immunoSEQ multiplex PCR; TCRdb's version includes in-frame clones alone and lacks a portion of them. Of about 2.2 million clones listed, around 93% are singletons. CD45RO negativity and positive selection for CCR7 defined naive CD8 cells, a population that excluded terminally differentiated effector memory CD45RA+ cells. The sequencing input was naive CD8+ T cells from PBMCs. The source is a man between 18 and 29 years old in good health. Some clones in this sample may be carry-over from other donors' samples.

The DNA of the CDR3 is TGCGCCAGCAGCCAAGAGTCGGCCTACGAGCAGTACTTC. Its protein is CASSQESAYEQYF. The chain couples TRBV4-1 to TRBJ2-7; no reliable D call. V dropped 0 bases and J dropped 2 bases, with 5 bases sitting between them. Germline V gives CDR1 MGHRA, CDR2 YSYEKL. The CDR3 spans 13 residues.